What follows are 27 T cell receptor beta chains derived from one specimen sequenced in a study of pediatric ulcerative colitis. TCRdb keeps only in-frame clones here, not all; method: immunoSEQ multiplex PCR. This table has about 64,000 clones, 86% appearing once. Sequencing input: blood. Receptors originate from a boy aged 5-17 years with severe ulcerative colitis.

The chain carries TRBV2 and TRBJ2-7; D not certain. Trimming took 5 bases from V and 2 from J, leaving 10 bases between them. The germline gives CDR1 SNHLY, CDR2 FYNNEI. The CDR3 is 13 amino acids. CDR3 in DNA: TGTGCCAGCAGTATCGGACGTACCTACGAGCAGTACTTC. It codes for CASSIGRTYEQYF.

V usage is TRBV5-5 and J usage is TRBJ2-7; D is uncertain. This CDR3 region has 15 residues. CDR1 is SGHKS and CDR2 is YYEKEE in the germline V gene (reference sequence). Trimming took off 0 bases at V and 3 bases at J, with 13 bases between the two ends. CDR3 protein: CASSLGQDQGYEQYF. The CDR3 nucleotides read TGTGCCAGCAGCTTGGGGCAGGACCAAGGCTACGAGCAGTACTTC.

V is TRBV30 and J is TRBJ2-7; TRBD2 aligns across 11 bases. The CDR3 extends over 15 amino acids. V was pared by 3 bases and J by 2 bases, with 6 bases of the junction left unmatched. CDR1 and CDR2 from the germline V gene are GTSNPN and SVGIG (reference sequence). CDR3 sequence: CAWSEGLAVTYEQYF. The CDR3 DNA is TGTGCCTGGAGCGAGGGACTAGCGGTGACCTACGAGCAGTACTTC.

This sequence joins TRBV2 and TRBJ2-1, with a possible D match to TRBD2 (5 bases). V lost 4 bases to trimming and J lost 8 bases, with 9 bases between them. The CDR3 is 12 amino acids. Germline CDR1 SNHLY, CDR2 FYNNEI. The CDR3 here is CASSVFGDEQFF. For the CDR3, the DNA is TGTGCCAGCAGTGTATTCGGGGATGAGCAGTTCTTC.

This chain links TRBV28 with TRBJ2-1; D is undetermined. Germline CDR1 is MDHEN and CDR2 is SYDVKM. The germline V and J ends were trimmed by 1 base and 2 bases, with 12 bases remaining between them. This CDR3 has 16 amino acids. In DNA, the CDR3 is TGTGCCAGCAGTTTATTTGGGGTATCGACCTACAATGAGCAGTTCTTC. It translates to CASSLFGVSTYNEQFF.

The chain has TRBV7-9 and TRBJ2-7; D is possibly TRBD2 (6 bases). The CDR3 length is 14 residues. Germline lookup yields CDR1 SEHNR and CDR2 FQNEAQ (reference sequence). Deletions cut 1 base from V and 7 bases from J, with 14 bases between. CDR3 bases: TGTGCCAGCAGCTTAGGGGAGCTCGCGGGGGAGCAGTACTTC. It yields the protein CASSLGELAGEQYF.

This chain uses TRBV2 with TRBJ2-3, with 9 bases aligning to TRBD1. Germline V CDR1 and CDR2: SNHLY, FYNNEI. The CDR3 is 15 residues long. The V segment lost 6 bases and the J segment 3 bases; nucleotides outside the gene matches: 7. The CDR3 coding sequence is TGTGCCAGCAGGGGGGACAGGGTGGGTACAGATACGCAGTATTTT. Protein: CASRGDRVGTDTQYF. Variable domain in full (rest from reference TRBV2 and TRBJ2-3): EPEVTQTPSHQVTQMGQEVILRCVPISNHLYFYWYRQILGQKVEFLVSFYNNEISEKSEIFDDQFSVERPDGSNFTLKIRSTKLEDSAMYFCASRGDRVGTDTQYFGPGTRLTVL.

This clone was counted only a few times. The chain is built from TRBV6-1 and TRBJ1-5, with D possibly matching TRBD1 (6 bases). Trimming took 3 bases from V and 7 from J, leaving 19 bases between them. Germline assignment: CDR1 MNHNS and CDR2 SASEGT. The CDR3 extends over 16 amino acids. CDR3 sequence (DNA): TGTGCCAGCAGTGAGGACAGTTCCTTCTCGGGCCAGCCCCAGCATTTT. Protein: CASSEDSSFSGQPQHF.

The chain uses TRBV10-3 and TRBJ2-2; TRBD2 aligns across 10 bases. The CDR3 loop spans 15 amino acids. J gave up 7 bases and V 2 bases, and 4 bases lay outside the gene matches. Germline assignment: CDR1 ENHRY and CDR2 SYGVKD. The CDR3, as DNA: TGTGCCATCAGTGAGACTAGCGGGAACGTCGGGGAGCTGTTTTTT. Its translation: CAISETSGNVGELFF.

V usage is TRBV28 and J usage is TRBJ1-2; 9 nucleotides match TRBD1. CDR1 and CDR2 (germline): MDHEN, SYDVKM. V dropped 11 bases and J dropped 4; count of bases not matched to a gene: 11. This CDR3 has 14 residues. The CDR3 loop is CAANSGTGTYGYTF. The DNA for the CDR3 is TGTGCCGCAAACTCCGGGACAGGGACCTATGGCTACACCTTC.

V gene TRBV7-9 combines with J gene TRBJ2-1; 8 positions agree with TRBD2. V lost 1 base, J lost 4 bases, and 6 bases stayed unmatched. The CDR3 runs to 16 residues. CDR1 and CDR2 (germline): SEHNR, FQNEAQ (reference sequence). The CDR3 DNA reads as TGTGCCAGCAGCTTAGTCGCGGGGGGCGGTTACAATGAGCAGTTCTTC. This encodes CASSLVAGGGYNEQFF.

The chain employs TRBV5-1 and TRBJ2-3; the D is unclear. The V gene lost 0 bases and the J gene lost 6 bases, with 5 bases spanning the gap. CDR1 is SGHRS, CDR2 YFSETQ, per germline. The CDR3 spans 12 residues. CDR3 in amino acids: CASSLDTDTQYF. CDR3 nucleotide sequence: TGCGCCAGCAGCTTGGACACGGATACGCAGTATTTT.

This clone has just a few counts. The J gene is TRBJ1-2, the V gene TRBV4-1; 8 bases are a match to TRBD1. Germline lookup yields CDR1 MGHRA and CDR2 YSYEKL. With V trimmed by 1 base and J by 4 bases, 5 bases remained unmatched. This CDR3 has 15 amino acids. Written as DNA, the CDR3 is TGCGCCAGCAGCCAAGCCCGGGACAGGCCCTATGGCTACACCTTC. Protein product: CASSQARDRPYGYTF.

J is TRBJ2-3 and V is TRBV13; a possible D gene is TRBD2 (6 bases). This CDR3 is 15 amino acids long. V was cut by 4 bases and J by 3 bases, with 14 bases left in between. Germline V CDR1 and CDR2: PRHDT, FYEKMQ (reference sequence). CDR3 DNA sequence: TGTGCCAGCAGCTATGGCCCGGCGGGGACAGATACGCAGTATTTT. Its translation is CASSYGPAGTDTQYF.

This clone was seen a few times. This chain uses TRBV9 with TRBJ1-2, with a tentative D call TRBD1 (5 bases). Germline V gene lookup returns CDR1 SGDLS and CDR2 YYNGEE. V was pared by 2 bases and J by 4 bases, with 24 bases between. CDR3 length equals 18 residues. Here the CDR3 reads CASSVYHSPWDASYGYTF. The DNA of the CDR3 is TGTGCCAGCAGCGTTTACCACTCGCCCTGGGACGCTAGCTATGGCTACACCTTC.

CDR3 DNA: TGTGCCAGCAGCTTAGGGTCGGGGACCTCGGCGGATACGCAGTATTTT. It is translated as CASSLGSGTSADTQYF. The genes are TRBV7-9 and TRBJ2-3; possibly TRBD1 or TRBD2 for D (5 bases each). V was clipped by 1 base and J by 6 bases, with 17 bases between them. Germline CDR1 and CDR2: SEHNR and FQNEAQ (reference sequence). CDR3 length: 16 residues. The full variable domain, with the rest looked up from reference TRBV7-9 and TRBJ2-3, is DTGVSQNPRHKITKRGQNVTFRCDPISEHNRLYWYRQTLGQGPEFLTYFQNEAQLEKSRLLSDRFSAERPKGSFSTLEIQRTEQGDSAMYLCASSLGSGTSADTQYFGPGTRLTVL.

For the CDR3, the DNA is TGTGCCAGCAGTTCCGTCTTGCGAGTCAGCGAGCAGTACTTC. The encoded protein is CASSSVLRVSEQYF. This chain connects TRBV27 to TRBJ2-7; D not certain. The CDR3 contains 14 residues. Trimming stripped 4 bases from V and 6 bases from J, with 16 bases between. CDR1 is MNHEY, CDR2 SMNVEV, per germline (reference sequence).

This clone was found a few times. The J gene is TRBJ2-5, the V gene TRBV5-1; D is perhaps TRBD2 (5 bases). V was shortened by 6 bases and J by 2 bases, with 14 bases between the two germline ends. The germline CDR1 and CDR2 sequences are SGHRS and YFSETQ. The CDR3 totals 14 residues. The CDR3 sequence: CASTRGGQQETQYF. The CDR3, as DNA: TGCGCCAGCACCCGAGGAGGTCAGCAAGAGACCCAGTACTTC.

In DNA form, the CDR3 reads TGTGCCAGCAGCTTAGATAATGGGGGCGCCGAGCAGTACTTC. Translated, it gives CASSLDNGGAEQYF. This sequence joins TRBV11-2 and TRBJ2-7; possibly TRBD1 for D (6 bases). In germline, CDR1 is SGHAT, CDR2 FQNNGV. The CDR3 extends over 14 amino acids. V lost 0 bases and J lost 6, with 12 bases in between.

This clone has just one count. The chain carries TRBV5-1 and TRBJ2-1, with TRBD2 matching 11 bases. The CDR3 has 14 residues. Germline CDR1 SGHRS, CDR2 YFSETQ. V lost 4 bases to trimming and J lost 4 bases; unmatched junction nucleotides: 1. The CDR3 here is CASSTSGGYNEQFF. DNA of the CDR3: TGCGCCAGCAGCACTAGCGGGGGTTACAATGAGCAGTTCTTC. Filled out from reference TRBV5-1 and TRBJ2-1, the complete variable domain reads KAGVTQTPRYLIKTRGQQVTLSCSPISGHRSVSWYQQTPGQGLQFLFEYFSETQRNKGNFPGRFSGRQFSNSRSEMNVSTLELGDSALYLCASSTSGGYNEQFFGPGTRLTVL.

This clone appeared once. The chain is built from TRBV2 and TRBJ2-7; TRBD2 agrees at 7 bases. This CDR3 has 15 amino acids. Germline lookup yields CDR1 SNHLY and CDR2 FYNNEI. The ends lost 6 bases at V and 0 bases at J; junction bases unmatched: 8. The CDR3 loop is CASRGGVMSSYEQYF. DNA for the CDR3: TGTGCCAGCAGGGGAGGGGTGATGAGCTCCTACGAGCAGTACTTC.

CDR3 region: CASSPDSTSGNTIYF. The CDR3 nucleotides are TGTGCCAGCAGCCCCGACAGTACTTCTGGAAACACCATATATTTT. This chain uses TRBV7-2 with TRBJ1-3; a possible D gene is TRBD1 (5 bases). With 5 bases removed from V and 1 base from J, the gap between germline ends came to 12 bases. CDR3 length: 15 residues. Germline V gene data show CDR1 as SGHTA and CDR2 as FQGNSA.

Here the CDR3 DNA reads TGTGCCAGCAGCCCTACAGGGAGCTCCTACGAGCAGTACTTC. Encoded protein: CASSPTGSSYEQYF. The chain links TRBV7-8 to TRBJ2-7, with D possibly matching TRBD1 (6 bases). The CDR3 contains 14 residues. Germline CDR1 reads SGHVS; CDR2 reads FQNEAQ. V gave up 5 bases and J gave up 0 bases, with 11 bases separating them.

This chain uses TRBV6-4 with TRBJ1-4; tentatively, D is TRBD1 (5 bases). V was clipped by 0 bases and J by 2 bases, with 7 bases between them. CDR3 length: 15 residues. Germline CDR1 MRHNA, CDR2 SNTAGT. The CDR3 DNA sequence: TGTGCCAGCAGTGACTCAGGGGAGACTAATGAAAAACTGTTTTTT. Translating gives CASSDSGETNEKLFF.

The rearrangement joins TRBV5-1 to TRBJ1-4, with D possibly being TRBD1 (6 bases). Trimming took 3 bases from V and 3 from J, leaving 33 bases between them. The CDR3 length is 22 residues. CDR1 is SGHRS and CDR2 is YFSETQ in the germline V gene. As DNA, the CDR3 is TGCGCCAGCAGCTCGTTCCCGACTACAGGGTCGGGGGCTCAGATTTCTAATGAAAAACTGTTTTTT. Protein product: CASSSFPTTGSGAQISNEKLFF.

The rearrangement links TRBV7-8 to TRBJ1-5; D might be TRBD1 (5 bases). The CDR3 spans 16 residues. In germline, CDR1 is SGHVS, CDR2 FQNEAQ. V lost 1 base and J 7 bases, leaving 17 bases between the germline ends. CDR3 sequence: CASSLDGGAGKQPQHF. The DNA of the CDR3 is TGTGCCAGCAGCTTAGATGGCGGGGCGGGGAAGCAGCCCCAGCATTTT.

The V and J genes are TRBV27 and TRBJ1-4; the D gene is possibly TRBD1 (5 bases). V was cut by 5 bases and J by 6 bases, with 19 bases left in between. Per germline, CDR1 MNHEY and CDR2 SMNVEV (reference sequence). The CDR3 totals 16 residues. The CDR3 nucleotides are TGTGCCAGCAGTCCACTTTTGGGACGGGCCGATGAAAAACTGTTTTTT. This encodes CASSPLLGRADEKLFF.